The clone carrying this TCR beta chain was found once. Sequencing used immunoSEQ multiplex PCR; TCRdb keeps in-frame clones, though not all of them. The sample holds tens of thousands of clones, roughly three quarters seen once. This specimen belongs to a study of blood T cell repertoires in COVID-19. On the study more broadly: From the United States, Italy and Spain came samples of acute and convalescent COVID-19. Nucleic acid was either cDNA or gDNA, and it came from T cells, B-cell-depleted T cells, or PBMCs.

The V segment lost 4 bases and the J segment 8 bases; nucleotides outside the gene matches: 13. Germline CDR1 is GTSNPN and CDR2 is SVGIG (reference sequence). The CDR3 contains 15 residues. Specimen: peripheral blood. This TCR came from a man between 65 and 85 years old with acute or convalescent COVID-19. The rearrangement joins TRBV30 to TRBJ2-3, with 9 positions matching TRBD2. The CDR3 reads CAWIPPGTSSATQYF. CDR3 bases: TGTGCCTGGATCCCCCCCGGGACTAGCTCAGCTACGCAGTATTTT.